The source of this TCR beta chain is a study of blood T cell repertoires in COVID-19. The data were produced by immunoSEQ multiplex PCR, yet TCRdb's version contains in-frame clones alone and is incomplete. The data contain roughly 77,000 clones, roughly 72% of them seen just once; the ten biggest clones take up about 15%. There are 16 residues in the CDR3. Unmatched junction bases numbered 6, after V lost 3 bases and J lost 2 bases. Germline V lookup: CDR1 KGHDR, CDR2 SFDVKD. The V and J genes are TRBV24-1 and TRBJ2-1, with 7 bases that match TRBD2. Material: peripheral blood. The TCR comes from a man aged 60 to 75 with COVID-19, enrolled during active disease. The CDR3 loop is CATSDQSGATYNEQFF. In DNA form, the CDR3 reads TGTGCCACCAGTGATCAGAGCGGGGCTACCTACAATGAGCAGTTCTTC.